Shown below are 25 T cell receptor beta chains from a single sample sequenced in a study of vaccination and CD4 T cells after COVID-19 (dated by TCRdb to between 2021 and 2024). Library creation used PCR. The run used an Illumina iSeq 100. TCR sequencing of DNA from cultured CD4+ T cells used the Oncomine TCR Beta short-read assay at the Johns Hopkins FTIC core. Using fastp trimming at Q25 and MiXCR clonotype assembly, TCRdb reanalyzed the public sequencing data and kept in-frame beta chains. Duplicate CDR3 protein sequences are folded into a single record with the most common DNA and genes. For this sample the table gives approximately 12,000 distinct CDR3 sequences, of which around 80% were detected only once. The top ten clonotypes cover 10% of the sample. In the paper's terms, the treatment or condition label means: roughly nine-day PBMC culture with coronavirus spike peptide pools or control peptides (ViraFEST assay).

These receptors are not linked to any known antigen. The sequenced material came from CD4+ T cells from blood, cultured in vitro. These receptors originate from a human donor who had recovered from COVID-19.

The rearrangement links TRBV7-2 to TRBJ1-5; D uncertain. CDR1 is SGHTA and CDR2 is FQGNSA in the germline V gene. V lost 1 base and J 5 bases, leaving 9 bases between the germline ends. This CDR3 has 14 amino acids. The CDR3 reads CASSLVPGDQPQHF. The DNA of the CDR3 is TGTGCCAGCAGCTTAGTTCCCGGTGATCAGCCCCAGCATTTT.

This clonotype was seen more than once but under ten times. The chain uses TRBV20-1 and TRBJ1-2; perhaps TRBD1 as D (6 bases). Trimming stripped 0 bases from V and 5 bases from J, with 13 bases between. This CDR3 region has 14 residues. From germline, CDR1 is DFQATT and CDR2 SNEGSKA (reference sequence). CDR3 nucleotide sequence: TGCAGTGCTAGAGAAGGAAGGACAGCGTATGGCTACACCTTC. This codes for CSAREGRTAYGYTF.

The rearrangement links TRBV6-5 to TRBJ1-2; no definite D call. The CDR3 sequence is 14 residues long. Germline V gene lookup returns CDR1 MNHEY and CDR2 SVGAGI. Between the trimmed V and J ends, which lost 2 bases and 9 bases, there was a span of 16 bases. The CDR3 protein is CASSYGRVPRSYTF. CDR3 DNA sequence: TGTGCCAGCAGTTACGGCCGAGTTCCCAGAAGCTACACCTTC.

The V and J genes are TRBV25-1 and TRBJ2-5; D not resolved. In germline, CDR1 is MGHDK, CDR2 SYGVNS. V lost 6 bases and J lost 2, with 13 bases in between. The CDR3 runs 14 residues. Here the CDR3 reads CASSYANYQETQYF. The CDR3 region has the DNA TGTGCCAGCAGCTACGCAAATTATCAAGAGACCCAGTACTTC.

DNA of the CDR3: TGTGCCAGCAGGGGCGTAGTTCCCAATGAGCAGTTCTTC. Translating it yields CASRGVVPNEQFF. V is TRBV6-1 and J is TRBJ2-1; unclear D gene. V was clipped by 6 bases and J by 6 bases, with 12 bases between them. CDR3 length: 13 residues. The germline CDR1 and CDR2 sequences are MNHNS and SASEGT.

The V and J genes are TRBV12-3 or TRBV12-4 and TRBJ2-5; 7 bases are shared with TRBD2. Trimming cost V 1 base and J 9 bases; bases outside gene matches: 14. CDR3 length: 16 residues. CDR3 coding DNA: TGTGCCAGCAGTTTAGGCGGGGGAAGGGGCTCCCTACCCCAGTACTTC. It yields the protein CASSLGGGRGSLPQYF.

The chain employs TRBV30 and TRBJ2-5; D is unclear. This CDR3 has 12 amino acids. V gave up 2 bases and J gave up 6 bases, with 10 bases separating them. Germline values: CDR1 GTSNPN, CDR2 SVGIG (reference sequence). The CDR3 DNA reads as TGTGCCTGGAGTTCCCTGGGGAAGACCCAGTACTTC. Translating gives CAWSSLGKTQYF.

The chain employs TRBV19 and TRBJ2-3, with TRBD2 matching over 7 bases. V was clipped by 6 bases and J by 0 bases; unmatched bases: 12. This CDR3 has 17 residues. The germline gives CDR1 LNHDA, CDR2 SQIVND (reference sequence). As DNA, the CDR3 is TGTGCCAGTAGAAATTATAGGGGCGGGAGAAGCACAGATACGCAGTATTTT. As protein: CASRNYRGGRSTDTQYF.

The chain carries TRBV19 and TRBJ2-2, with D hard to call. Germline V gives CDR1 LNHDA, CDR2 SQIVND (reference sequence). Trimming shortened V by 7 bases and J by 6 bases, and 12 bases separated the two germline ends. The CDR3 spans 13 residues. CDR3 sequence: CASTPDFSGELFF. CDR3 bases: TGTGCCAGTACCCCAGACTTCTCCGGGGAGCTGTTTTTT.

V gene TRBV7-6 combines with J gene TRBJ1-6; D is uncertain. Germline CDR1 is SGHVS and CDR2 is FNYEAQ. V dropped 0 bases and J dropped 9 bases, with 6 bases sitting between them. The CDR3 covers 13 residues. CDR3 region: CASSLALSSPLHF. The CDR3 DNA sequence: TGTGCCAGCAGCTTAGCACTAAGTTCACCCCTCCACTTT.

This clonotype was observed a handful of times. This chain links TRBV28 with TRBJ2-7, with 11 bases that match TRBD2. This CDR3 has 16 residues. The V gene end was trimmed by 4 bases and the J gene end by 3 bases; junction bases not matched to a gene: 8. Germline-derived CDR1 and CDR2 are MDHEN and SYDVKM. The CDR3 here is CASSSKTSGILYEQYF. In DNA form, the CDR3 reads TGTGCCAGCAGTTCCAAGACTAGCGGGATCCTCTACGAGCAGTACTTC.

By share, this clonotype counts as medium-sized (0.01 to 0.1%). V gene TRBV6-1 combines with J gene TRBJ2-7, with D maybe TRBD1 (6 bases). This CDR3 is 13 amino acids long. The germline gives CDR1 MNHNS, CDR2 SASEGT. Trimming took off 6 bases at V and 2 bases at J, with 11 bases between the two ends. The CDR3 protein is CASSLAGAYEQYF. In DNA, the CDR3 is TGTGCCAGCAGCCTGGCAGGGGCCTACGAGCAGTACTTC.

The chain uses TRBV19 and TRBJ1-5; 7 bases fit TRBD1. CDR1 LNHDA and CDR2 SQIVND come from the germline V gene (reference sequence). CDR3 size: 15 residues. V shed 9 bases and J 9 bases; nucleotides not matched to a gene: 17. DNA of the CDR3: TGTGCCAGCTCCTCCAGGGGGAGCCCGGCTTCGCCCCAGCATTTT. This gives the protein CASSSRGSPASPQHF.

The table lists this clonotype with a count of one. J is TRBJ2-7 and V is TRBV12-3 or TRBV12-4; D gene uncertain. The CDR3 totals 12 residues. The V and J ends lost 1 base and 1 base respectively, with 2 bases between them. The CDR3 region is CASSLESYEQYF. The CDR3, as DNA: TGTGCCAGCAGTTTAGAGTCCTACGAGCAGTACTTC.

V gene TRBV7-2 combines with J gene TRBJ1-5, with no clear D. V was pared by 5 bases and J by 9 bases, with 14 bases between. Germline V CDR1 and CDR2: SGHTA, FQGNSA. CDR3 length: 13 amino acids. The CDR3 is CASSPTAVGPQHF. The CDR3 bases are TGTGCCAGCAGCCCCACTGCCGTCGGGCCCCAGCATTTT.

The genes are TRBV2 and TRBJ1-2; D remains unclear. From germline, CDR1 is SNHLY and CDR2 FYNNEI. This CDR3 spans 13 amino acids. V lost 2 bases and J 5 bases, leaving 9 bases between the germline ends. CDR3 residues: CASSETVGYGYTF. The CDR3, as DNA: TGTGCCAGCAGTGAAACAGTAGGTTATGGCTACACCTTC. The full variable domain, with the rest looked up from reference TRBV2 and TRBJ1-2, is EPEVTQTPSHQVTQMGQEVILRCVPISNHLYFYWYRQILGQKVEFLVSFYNNEISEKSEIFDDQFSVERPDGSNFTLKIRSTKLEDSAMYFCASSETVGYGYTFGSGTRLTVV.

The chain joins TRBV7-8 to TRBJ1-6; D is unresolved. The CDR3 loop spans 14 amino acids. Germline V lookup: CDR1 SGHVS, CDR2 FQNEAQ. V was cut by 5 bases and J by 3 bases, with 8 bases left in between. CDR3: CASSPAHYNSPLHF. CDR3 nucleotide sequence: TGTGCCAGCAGCCCGGCCCACTATAATTCACCCCTCCACTTT.

For the CDR3, the DNA is TGTGCCAGCACCACACAGGGGAGCTCTGGAAACACCATATATTTT. Translating it yields CASTTQGSSGNTIYF. The chain employs TRBV2 and TRBJ1-3; 7 bases map to TRBD1. V shed 7 bases and J 0 bases; nucleotides not matched to a gene: 6. This CDR3 comprises 15 residues. Looked up from germline, CDR1 is SNHLY and CDR2 is FYNNEI.

The genes are TRBV6-5 and TRBJ1-3; 8 bases agree with TRBD1. Germline assignment: CDR1 MNHEY and CDR2 SVGAGI. The CDR3 is 15 amino acids. Unmatched junction bases numbered 3, after V lost 2 bases and J lost 3 bases. CDR3 sequence (DNA): TGTGCCAGCAGTTACGACAGGGGCAGTGGAAACACCATATATTTT. Residues: CASSYDRGSGNTIYF.

The J gene is TRBJ1-2, the V gene TRBV19; 9 positions match TRBD1. CDR1 is LNHDA, CDR2 SQIVND, per germline (reference sequence). This CDR3 spans 16 amino acids. V shed 5 bases, J shed 4 bases, and the junction held 11 bases outside the gene matches. Here the CDR3 DNA reads TGTGCCAGTAGTGTCGGGACAGGGATTAATAGCTATGGCTACACCTTC. This encodes CASSVGTGINSYGYTF.

The chain links TRBV6-1 to TRBJ2-7, with 7 nucleotides matching TRBD1. The CDR3 covers 13 residues. Trimming removed 10 bases from V and 3 bases from J; junction bases left unmatched: 9. Germline CDR1 is MNHNS and CDR2 is SASEGT. The DNA of the CDR3 is TGTGCCATACACAGGGGCACACGCTACGAGCAGTACTTC. Translated, it gives CAIHRGTRYEQYF.

This clonotype has only one observation. The V and J genes are TRBV19 and TRBJ1-5; D may be TRBD1 (5 bases). This CDR3 comprises 14 residues. V lost 7 bases and J lost 3, with 13 bases in between. In germline, CDR1 is LNHDA, CDR2 SQIVND (reference sequence). The CDR3 nucleotides are TGTGCCAGTAAGTTCTCGACAGTCAATCAGCCCCAGCATTTT. Residues: CASKFSTVNQPQHF. Full variable domain (missing parts from reference TRBV19 and TRBJ1-5): DGGITQSPKYLFRKEGQNVTLSCEQNLNHDAMYWYRQDPGQGLRLIYYSQIVNDFQKGDIAEGYSVSREKKESFPLTVTSAQKNPTAFYLCASKFSTVNQPQHFGDGTRLSIL.

V is TRBV12-3 or TRBV12-4 and J is TRBJ2-1; maybe TRBD1 (6 bases). V lost 6 bases, J lost 15 bases, and 15 bases lay in between. This CDR3 contains 11 residues. Here the CDR3 reads CASSFDRRPFF. For the CDR3, the DNA is TGTGCCAGCAGCTTTGACAGGAGGCCGTTCTTC.

The chain has TRBV20-1 and TRBJ2-5; the D is unclear. This CDR3 is built from 15 residues. The V gene's germline CDR1 is DFQATT and CDR2 SNEGSKA (reference sequence). Trimming took 0 bases from V and 3 from J, leaving 14 bases between them. CDR3 bases: TGCAGTGCTAGAGATCCGTCAGTTGGCAAAGAGACCCAGTACTTC. Translation gives CSARDPSVGKETQYF.

The V gene is TRBV7-9, the J gene TRBJ2-2, with TRBD1 matching over 8 bases. CDR1 SEHNR and CDR2 FQNEAQ come from the germline V gene (reference sequence). The CDR3 spans 14 residues. V gave up 6 bases and J gave up 3 bases; unmatched junction bases: 3. CDR3 DNA sequence: TGTGCCAGCAGACGGACAGGGTACACCGGGGAGCTGTTTTTT. Its protein is CASRRTGYTGELFF.